This T cell receptor (beta chain) was sequenced during a study of blood T cell repertoires in COVID-19. The CDR3 length is 16 residues. Germline V gives CDR1 ENHRY, CDR2 SYGVKD. Trimming shortened V by 4 bases and J by 1 base, and 11 bases separated the two germline ends. Method: immunoSEQ multiplex PCR; TCRdb's copy keeps in-frame clones and lacks some. The sample has 55,000 to 65,000 clones, 70% to 85% seen once; the top ten hold 3% to 3.5%. What was sequenced was peripheral blood. This receptor was identified in a man aged 55-75 years with acute or convalescent COVID-19. V usage is TRBV10-3 and J usage is TRBJ2-6; maybe TRBD1 (5 bases). CDR3 sequence: CAISAVPGSGANVLTF. The CDR3 nucleotides read TGTGCCATCAGTGCCGTCCCAGGGTCTGGGGCCAACGTCCTGACTTTC.